This is a list of T cell receptor beta chains from one sample in a study of control samples from healthy donors and cancer patients. The protocol was immunoSEQ multiplex PCR, while the TCRdb copy is restricted to in-frame clones and leaves out a portion. The sample records 70,000 to 95,000 clones, just over 90% being singletons. Sequenced material: blood. The receptors originated from a woman aged 30 to 39 in good health. Each CDR3 is given with its conserved first and last residue. D genes are given only for firm matches. A clone size is listed for some rows: how often the clone was seen (once, few, many), or a class if it is expanded.

d_gene: TRBD1
abundance: .
j_gene: TRBJ2-1
v_gene: TRBV28
len: 17
CDR3nt: TGTGCCAGCAGTTCCGTTGGGACAGGGGGGGCCTACAATGAGCAGTTCTTC
CDR3aa: CASSSVGTGGAYNEQFF

d_gene: TRBD1
abundance: .
j_gene: TRBJ1-4
v_gene: TRBV9
len: 16
CDR3nt: TGTGCCAGCAGCTTAGGACAGGATTCAACTAATGAAAAACTGTTTTTT
CDR3aa: CASSLGQDSTNEKLFF

d_gene: .
abundance: .
j_gene: TRBJ1-5
v_gene: TRBV7-2
len: 17
CDR3nt: TGTGCCAGCAGCCCCCGCGGTGGGAGGACTAGCAATCAGCCCCAGCATTTT
CDR3aa: CASSPRGGRTSNQPQHF

d_gene: TRBD1
abundance: few
j_gene: TRBJ2-7
v_gene: TRBV13
len: 15
CDR3nt: TGTGCCAGCAGCTTAGAGGGGGCCCTCCACTACGAGCAGTACTTC
CDR3aa: CASSLEGALHYEQYF

d_gene: .
abundance: once
j_gene: TRBJ1-5
v_gene: TRBV4-1
len: 13
CDR3nt: TGCGCCAGCAGCCAAGAACGCGATCAGCCCCAGCATTTT
CDR3aa: CASSQERDQPQHF

d_gene: .
abundance: .
j_gene: TRBJ2-5
v_gene: TRBV5-1
len: 14
CDR3nt: TGCGCCAGCAGCTCTCATGAGGACCAAGAGACCCAGTACTTC
CDR3aa: CASSSHEDQETQYF

d_gene: .
abundance: .
j_gene: TRBJ2-6
v_gene: TRBV3-1/TRBV3-2
len: 16
CDR3nt: TGTGCCAGCAGCCAAGGTTACGGGGTCGGGGCCAACGTCCTGACTTTC
CDR3aa: CASSQGYGVGANVLTF

d_gene: .
abundance: .
j_gene: TRBJ2-1
v_gene: TRBV7-8
len: 13
CDR3nt: TGTGCCAGCAGCGGGGGTTCCTACAATGAGCAGTTCTTC
CDR3aa: CASSGGSYNEQFF

d_gene: .
abundance: once
j_gene: TRBJ2-5
v_gene: TRBV28
len: 12
CDR3nt: TGTGCCAGCAGTTTACGGCAAGAGACCCAGTACTTC
CDR3aa: CASSLRQETQYF

d_gene: .
abundance: .
j_gene: TRBJ2-1
v_gene: TRBV11-3
len: 12
CDR3nt: TGTGCCAGCGGGCGGGGTTACAATGAGCAGTTCTTC
CDR3aa: CASGRGYNEQFF

d_gene: TRBD1
abundance: once
j_gene: TRBJ2-3
v_gene: TRBV6-4
len: 16
CDR3nt: TGTGCCAGCAGCCGGGAGACAGGGGGGAGAACAGATACGCAGTATTTT
CDR3aa: CASSRETGGRTDTQYF

d_gene: TRBD1
abundance: .
j_gene: TRBJ1-4
v_gene: TRBV15
len: 17
CDR3nt: TGTGCCACCAGCAGAGCGATAGGGACAGCAACTAATGAAAAACTGTTTTTT
CDR3aa: CATSRAIGTATNEKLFF

d_gene: .
abundance: .
j_gene: TRBJ2-6
v_gene: TRBV5-1
len: 15
CDR3nt: TGCGCCAGCAGCCCAGGGGGGTATGGGGCCAACGTCCTGACTTTC
CDR3aa: CASSPGGYGANVLTF

d_gene: TRBD1
abundance: .
j_gene: TRBJ2-1
v_gene: TRBV29-1
len: 14
CDR3nt: TGCAGCGCCGGGACGTACAGGGGCTACAATGAGCAGTTCTTC
CDR3aa: CSAGTYRGYNEQFF

d_gene: .
abundance: .
j_gene: TRBJ1-2
v_gene: TRBV5-1
len: 13
CDR3nt: TGCGCCAGCAGCTTGGGACAGAACTATGGCTACACCTTC
CDR3aa: CASSLGQNYGYTF

d_gene: .
abundance: .
j_gene: TRBJ2-3
v_gene: TRBV5-1
len: 16
CDR3nt: TGCGCCAGCAGCTTGGAGCTGGGCGGCTTCACAGATACGCAGTATTTT
CDR3aa: CASSLELGGFTDTQYF

d_gene: TRBD1
abundance: few
j_gene: TRBJ1-3
v_gene: TRBV5-1
len: 14
CDR3nt: TGCGCCAGCGGACAGGGGGCGGAGGGAAACACCATATATTTT
CDR3aa: CASGQGAEGNTIYF

d_gene: TRBD1
abundance: .
j_gene: TRBJ1-1
v_gene: TRBV29-1
len: 13
CDR3nt: TGCAGCGCTTGGGGACAGCCGAACACTGAAGCTTTCTTT
CDR3aa: CSAWGQPNTEAFF

d_gene: TRBD1
abundance: once
j_gene: TRBJ1-4
v_gene: TRBV5-1
len: 17
CDR3nt: TGCGCCAGCAGCTCTCTCCAGGGGGCAGGGACTAATGAAAAACTGTTTTTT
CDR3aa: CASSSLQGAGTNEKLFF

d_gene: .
abundance: .
j_gene: TRBJ2-7
v_gene: TRBV14
len: 17
CDR3nt: TGTGCCAGCAGCCAAGTTGGGGGAACAGGGAGCTCCTACGAGCAGTACTTC
CDR3aa: CASSQVGGTGSSYEQYF

d_gene: .
abundance: .
j_gene: TRBJ1-2
v_gene: TRBV5-6
len: 15
CDR3nt: TGTGCCAGCAGCCCCTGGTCCGGAGGCCTATATGGCTACACCTTC
CDR3aa: CASSPWSGGLYGYTF

d_gene: TRBD1
abundance: .
j_gene: TRBJ1-6
v_gene: TRBV5-4
len: 17
CDR3nt: TGTGCCAGCAGCCGGGACAGCACGAGCTCCTATAATTCACCCCTCCACTTT
CDR3aa: CASSRDSTSSYNSPLHF

d_gene: .
abundance: .
j_gene: TRBJ1-2
v_gene: TRBV7-3
len: 20
CDR3nt: TGTGCCAGCAGCCATACAATATTGATAAATAAAGGGGGGAATCACTATGGCTACACCTTC
CDR3aa: CASSHTILINKGGNHYGYTF

d_gene: TRBD2
abundance: .
j_gene: TRBJ2-3
v_gene: TRBV13
len: 15
CDR3nt: TGTGCCAGCAGCTTATCGGCGGGAGGGGAAGATACGCAGTATTTT
CDR3aa: CASSLSAGGEDTQYF

d_gene: .
abundance: .
j_gene: TRBJ2-7
v_gene: TRBV6-6
len: 14
CDR3nt: TGTGCCAGCACCTACGGACAGTATAGCTACGAGCAGTACTTC
CDR3aa: CASTYGQYSYEQYF

d_gene: .
abundance: once
j_gene: TRBJ1-4
v_gene: TRBV28
len: 13
CDR3nt: TGTGCCAGCAGTGTTGGGGGCCATGAAAAACTGTTTTTT
CDR3aa: CASSVGGHEKLFF

d_gene: TRBD1
abundance: .
j_gene: TRBJ1-2
v_gene: TRBV19
len: 14
CDR3nt: TGTGCCAGTAGTACCTCGGGACAGCTCTATGGCTACACCTTC
CDR3aa: CASSTSGQLYGYTF

d_gene: .
abundance: .
j_gene: TRBJ1-1
v_gene: TRBV29-1
len: 11
CDR3nt: TGCAGCGTTAGCGAGCCCCATGAAGCTTTCTTT
CDR3aa: CSVSEPHEAFF

d_gene: TRBD1
abundance: .
j_gene: TRBJ1-3
v_gene: TRBV18
len: 17
CDR3nt: TGTGCCAGCTCACTTATAGGACAGGGGCAATCTGGAAACACCATATATTTT
CDR3aa: CASSLIGQGQSGNTIYF

d_gene: .
abundance: .
j_gene: TRBJ1-6
v_gene: TRBV7-2
len: 16
CDR3nt: TGTGCCAGCAGCTTTTACGGGACACCTTATAATTCACCCCTCCACTTT
CDR3aa: CASSFYGTPYNSPLHF

d_gene: .
abundance: .
j_gene: TRBJ2-7
v_gene: TRBV10-2
len: 16
CDR3nt: TGCGCCAGCAGTGGATCCGGCGGGACCTCCTCCTACGAGCAGTACTTC
CDR3aa: CASSGSGGTSSYEQYF

d_gene: .
abundance: .
j_gene: TRBJ1-5
v_gene: TRBV1
len: 16
CDR3nt: TGCACCAGCAGCGCGCAGGGTAAAGGTGGCAATCAGCCCCAGCATTTT
CDR3aa: CTSSAQGKGGNQPQHF

d_gene: TRBD2
abundance: once
j_gene: TRBJ2-1
v_gene: TRBV5-1
len: 15
CDR3nt: TGCGCCAGCAGCACGTTTTGGGAGGGTGACGATGAGCAGTTCTTC
CDR3aa: CASSTFWEGDDEQFF

d_gene: .
abundance: medium-sized
j_gene: TRBJ2-7
v_gene: TRBV7-8
len: 13
CDR3nt: TGTGCCAGCAGCTCTGGACAGCTGAGCGAGCAGTACTTC
CDR3aa: CASSSGQLSEQYF

d_gene: .
abundance: .
j_gene: TRBJ1-2
v_gene: TRBV19
len: 13
CDR3nt: TGTGCCAGTAGTCCGGACAGTTACTATGGCTACACCTTC
CDR3aa: CASSPDSYYGYTF

d_gene: .
abundance: once
j_gene: TRBJ2-3
v_gene: TRBV2
len: 15
CDR3nt: TGTGCCAGCAGTCTGTCTAGCGTTAACTCAGATACGCAGTATTTT
CDR3aa: CASSLSSVNSDTQYF

d_gene: TRBD2
abundance: .
j_gene: TRBJ2-7
v_gene: TRBV20-1
len: 11
CDR3nt: TGCAGTGCTCGCGGGGGACTAGAGCAGTACTTC
CDR3aa: CSARGGLEQYF

d_gene: TRBD2
abundance: .
j_gene: TRBJ2-7
v_gene: TRBV5-1
len: 16
CDR3nt: TGCGCCAGCAGCTACCCGAGTAGCGGGGGGGACTACGAGCAGTACTTC
CDR3aa: CASSYPSSGGDYEQYF

d_gene: .
abundance: .
j_gene: TRBJ1-2
v_gene: TRBV5-1
len: 16
CDR3nt: TGCGCCAGCAGCTTGGTAGGGGAGGCGGGAAACTATGGCTACACCTTC
CDR3aa: CASSLVGEAGNYGYTF

d_gene: TRBD1
abundance: .
j_gene: TRBJ1-6
v_gene: TRBV7-9
len: 16
CDR3nt: TGTGCCAGCAGCCCCTGGGGGGACAGGGCTTCCCGCCCCCTCCACTTT
CDR3aa: CASSPWGDRASRPLHF

d_gene: .
abundance: .
j_gene: TRBJ1-1
v_gene: TRBV10-3
len: 16
CDR3nt: TGTGCCATCAGTGGGGGAGCGACAGAAAGGGGGACTGAAGCTTTCTTT
CDR3aa: CAISGGATERGTEAFF

d_gene: .
abundance: .
j_gene: TRBJ1-1
v_gene: TRBV11-2
len: 14
CDR3nt: TGTGCCAGCAGCTTAACCGTCGACCTCACTGAAGCTTTCTTT
CDR3aa: CASSLTVDLTEAFF

d_gene: TRBD1
abundance: .
j_gene: TRBJ1-2
v_gene: TRBV13
len: 16
CDR3nt: TGTGCCAGCAGCTCGGACAGGGACGGGACTTTGGGTGGCTACACCTTC
CDR3aa: CASSSDRDGTLGGYTF

d_gene: TRBD1
abundance: .
j_gene: TRBJ2-7
v_gene: TRBV25-1
len: 13
CDR3nt: TGTGCCAGCACAACAGGGGCGGTAGACGAGCAGTACTTC
CDR3aa: CASTTGAVDEQYF

d_gene: .
abundance: .
j_gene: TRBJ2-1
v_gene: TRBV3-1/TRBV3-2
len: 13
CDR3nt: TGTGCCAGCAGCCCTTATCTCGTGGATGAGCAGTTCTTC
CDR3aa: CASSPYLVDEQFF

d_gene: .
abundance: .
j_gene: TRBJ1-5
v_gene: TRBV23-1
len: 15
CDR3nt: TGCGCCAGCAGTCAATCTTTCGACCCCGATCAGCCCCAGCATTTT
CDR3aa: CASSQSFDPDQPQHF

d_gene: TRBD2
abundance: .
j_gene: TRBJ2-7
v_gene: TRBV3-1/TRBV3-2
len: 17
CDR3nt: TGTGCCAGCAGCCAAGATCGACTAGCGGGGGGGCTCAACGAGCAGTACTTC
CDR3aa: CASSQDRLAGGLNEQYF

d_gene: .
abundance: .
j_gene: TRBJ1-2
v_gene: TRBV7-2
len: 15
CDR3nt: TGTGCCAGCAGCTTATCAGGGGAGGGCCACTATGGCTACACCTTC
CDR3aa: CASSLSGEGHYGYTF

d_gene: TRBD1
abundance: .
j_gene: TRBJ2-7
v_gene: TRBV29-1
len: 13
CDR3nt: TGCAGCGGAACCGGGACAGGGGGTAACGAGCAGTACTTC
CDR3aa: CSGTGTGGNEQYF

d_gene: .
abundance: .
j_gene: TRBJ1-2
v_gene: TRBV30
len: 11
CDR3nt: TGTGGGCTCGGGCTTAACTATGGCTACACCTTC
CDR3aa: CGLGLNYGYTF

d_gene: .
abundance: .
j_gene: TRBJ1-1
v_gene: TRBV5-4
len: 15
CDR3nt: TGTGCCAGCAGCTTAACGAGGGGCGCCGGGACTGAAGCTTTCTTT
CDR3aa: CASSLTRGAGTEAFF

d_gene: TRBD2
abundance: once
j_gene: TRBJ2-3
v_gene: TRBV18
len: 18
CDR3nt: TGTGCCAGCTCACCACCCTGCACTAGCGGATTGTGTTTGTATACGCAGTATTTT
CDR3aa: CASSPPCTSGLCLYTQYF

d_gene: .
abundance: once
j_gene: TRBJ1-2
v_gene: TRBV5-1
len: 14
CDR3nt: TGCGCCAGCAGCTTGCTCAAAGACAGCTATGGCTACACCTTC
CDR3aa: CASSLLKDSYGYTF

d_gene: .
abundance: once
j_gene: TRBJ2-1
v_gene: TRBV4-1
len: 15
CDR3nt: TGCGCCAGCAGCCAACTTCGCAACACTTACAATGAGCAGTTCTTC
CDR3aa: CASSQLRNTYNEQFF

d_gene: .
abundance: .
j_gene: TRBJ1-2
v_gene: TRBV6-5
len: 14
CDR3nt: TGTGCCAGCAGACCTTTGGGGGAGATCTATGGCTACACCTTC
CDR3aa: CASRPLGEIYGYTF

d_gene: .
abundance: .
j_gene: TRBJ2-1
v_gene: TRBV30
len: 16
CDR3nt: TGTGCCTGGAGTGTACTGGCGGACACAATCCATAATGAGCAGTTCTTC
CDR3aa: CAWSVLADTIHNEQFF

d_gene: TRBD1
abundance: .
j_gene: TRBJ1-2
v_gene: TRBV5-1
len: 15
CDR3nt: TGCGCCAGCAGCTTGGAAAGGCAGGGGGGTGACGGCTACACCTTC
CDR3aa: CASSLERQGGDGYTF